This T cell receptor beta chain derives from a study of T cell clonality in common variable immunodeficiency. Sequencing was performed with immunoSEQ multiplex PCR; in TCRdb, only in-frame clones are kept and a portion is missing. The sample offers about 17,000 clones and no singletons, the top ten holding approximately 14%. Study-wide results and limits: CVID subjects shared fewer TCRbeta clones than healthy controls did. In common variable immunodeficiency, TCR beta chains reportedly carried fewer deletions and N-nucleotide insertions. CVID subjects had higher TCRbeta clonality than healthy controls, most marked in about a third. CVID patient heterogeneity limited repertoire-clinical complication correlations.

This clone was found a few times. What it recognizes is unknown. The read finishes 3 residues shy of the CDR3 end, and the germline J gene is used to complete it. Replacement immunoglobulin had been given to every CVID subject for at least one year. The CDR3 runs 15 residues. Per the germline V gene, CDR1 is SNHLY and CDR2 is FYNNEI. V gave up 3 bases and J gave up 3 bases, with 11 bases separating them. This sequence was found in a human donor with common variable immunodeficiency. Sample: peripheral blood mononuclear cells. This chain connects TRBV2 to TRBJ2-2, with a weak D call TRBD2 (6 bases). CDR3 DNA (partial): TGTGCCAGCAGTGATAGCGGACTCTACACCGGGGAG. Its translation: CASSDSGLYTGE. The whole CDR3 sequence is CASSDSGLYTGELFF.